This T cell receptor (beta chain) originates from a study of molecular identifiers for immune sequencing clone quantification listed by TCRdb under 2018. Background on the whole study: For a replicate experiment, RNA from roughly 18,000 or 92,000 naive CD8 T cells was divided into five aliquots, and four of the five aliquots were sequenced. This methods study used CD8 T cells to benchmark TCR RNA copy counting and molecular-identifier clustering-based TCR repertoire sequencing (MIDCIRS). Beyond this particular receptor, the publication reports: Naive libraries contained spiked-in Jurkat TCR RNA (10 copies' worth), which is not part of the donor repertoire. Modeling gave about 3.2 recovered TCR RNA copies per cell versus 8 to 10 by digital PCR, implying around 30% capture efficiency. Highly expanded clone sizes could be underestimated if identical TCR molecules share a barcode. Clones above 20 RNA copies held over 99% of molecules in CMV-specific effector cells but under 1% in naive cells. Spiked-in Jurkat TCR RNA equal to a single cell's worth was reported to be detectable even within 1,200,000 naive CD8 T cells. Without barcode sub-clustering, chimeric consensus sequences inflated TCR diversity; chimeras reached as high as 47%.

The CDR3 runs 12 amino acids, cysteine and phenylalanine included. Only the CDR3 DNA stays, 36 bases, in frame from base 1. Via the germline V gene (reference sequence), CDR1 is MNHEY and CDR2 SMNVEV. V loses 1 base of germline sequence and J loses 6 bases, and the interval between the two ends is 3 bases. This clonotype was detected a few times. There is no known antigen for this receptor. No base-level quality is on record; no much larger clone is a single base apart. Libraries of naive CD8 T cells were built from approximately 20,000 to 980,000 sorted cells, with 10%, 30% or 50% of the purified RNA used. Naive CD8 T cells, defined as CD8+CD4-CCR7+CD45RA+, were FACS-sorted into RLT Plus buffer on a BD FACSAria II. To test detection sensitivity, Jurkat RNA equal to some 11 TCR copies was added to samples of about 19,000-1,100,000 naive CD8 T cells. CD8 T cells were enriched using RosetteSep CD8+ T Cell Enrichment Cocktail and Ficoll-Paque, and the enriched cells then underwent ACK red cell lysis.

Receptors were amplified or captured by PCR. The run used a NextSeq 500. Preparation of bulk TCR libraries followed a previously described approach, with the TCR primers listed in Table S5. Purification of total RNA was performed with the Qiagen AllPrep DNA/RNA kit. Reads from multiple sequencing runs of the same library were pooled before analysis. Concerning the study's data processing: Reads were retained only if the reads had an exact TCR constant sequence, and the retained reads were trimmed to 150 nt and grouped according to their 12-nt molecular barcodes. Reads inside each barcode group were sub-clustered using a 15% Levenshtein threshold, and a quality-weighted consensus sequence was constructed for each RNA molecule. Non-functional sequences were filtered out, along with any lower-count sequence sitting one edit away from another sequence. Barcode sub-clusters with fewer than 20% of the maximum read count were removed, based on fitting two negative binomial distributions. The raw public reads went through TCRdb reprocessing: fastp at Q25, MiXCR clone calling, in-frame beta chains kept. CDR3 protein sequences are deduplicated, and each keeps its most common genes and DNA. These V and J calls are TCRdb output, not the study's own analysis. For this sample the table gives approximately 590,000 distinct CDR3 sequences, of which 25% were detected only once. The ten largest clones add up to 0.75% to 0.8% of the sample.

The sequence is built from TRBV27 and TRBJ2-2; the D gene lacks a confident call. The sequence came from a human donor in good health. Some libraries in this study had Jurkat cell RNA spiked in. Sequencing was done on a sample of naive CD8+ T cells from blood, with Jurkat cell RNA spiked in. This sample's cell subset or site label indicates: FACS-sorted CD8+CD4-CCR7+CD45RA+ naive T cells. DNA sequence: TGTGCCAGCAGTTTATTTTCCGGGGAGCTGTTTTTT. This yields the protein CASSLFSGELFF.